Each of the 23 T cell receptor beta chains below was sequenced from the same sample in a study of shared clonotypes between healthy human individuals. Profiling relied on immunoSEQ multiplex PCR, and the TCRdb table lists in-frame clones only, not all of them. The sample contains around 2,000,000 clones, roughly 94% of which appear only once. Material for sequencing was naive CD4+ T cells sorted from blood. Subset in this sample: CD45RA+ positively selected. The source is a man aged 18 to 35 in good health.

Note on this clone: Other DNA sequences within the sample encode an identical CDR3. CDR3 loop: CASSLGPGDYGYTF. DNA of the CDR3: TGTGCCAGCAGCTTAGGGCCAGGCGACTATGGCTACACCTTC. The rearrangement uses TRBV7-9 and TRBJ1-2; D ambiguous. With 1 base removed from V and 3 bases from J, the gap between germline ends came to 9 bases. There are 14 residues in the CDR3. CDR1 is SEHNR and CDR2 is FQNEAQ in the germline V gene (reference sequence).

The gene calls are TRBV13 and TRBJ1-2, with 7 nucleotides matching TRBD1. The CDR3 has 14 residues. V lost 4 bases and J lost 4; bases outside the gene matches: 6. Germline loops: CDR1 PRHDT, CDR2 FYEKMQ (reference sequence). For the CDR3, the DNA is TGTGCCAGCAGCTACGACAGGGAGGCCTATGGCTACACCTTC. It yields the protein CASSYDREAYGYTF.

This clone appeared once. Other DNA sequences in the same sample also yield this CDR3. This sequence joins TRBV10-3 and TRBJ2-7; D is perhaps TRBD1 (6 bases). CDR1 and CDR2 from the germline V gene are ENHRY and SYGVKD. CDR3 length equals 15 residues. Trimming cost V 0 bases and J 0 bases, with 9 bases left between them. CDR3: CAISESGGSSYEQYF. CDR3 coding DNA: TGTGCCATCAGTGAGTCAGGGGGAAGCTCCTACGAGCAGTACTTC.

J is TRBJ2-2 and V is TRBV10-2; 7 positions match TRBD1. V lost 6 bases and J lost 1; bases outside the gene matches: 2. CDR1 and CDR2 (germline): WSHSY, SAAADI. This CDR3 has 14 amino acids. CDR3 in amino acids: CASRRQGNTGELFF. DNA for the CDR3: TGCGCCAGCAGGAGACAGGGGAACACCGGGGAGCTGTTTTTT.

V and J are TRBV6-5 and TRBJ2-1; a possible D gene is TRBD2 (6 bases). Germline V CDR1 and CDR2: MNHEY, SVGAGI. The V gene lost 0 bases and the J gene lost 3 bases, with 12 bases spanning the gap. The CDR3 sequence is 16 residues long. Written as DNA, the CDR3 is TGTGCCAGCAGTTACTCGGCTAGCGAGTACTACAATGAGCAGTTCTTC. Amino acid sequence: CASSYSASEYYNEQFF.

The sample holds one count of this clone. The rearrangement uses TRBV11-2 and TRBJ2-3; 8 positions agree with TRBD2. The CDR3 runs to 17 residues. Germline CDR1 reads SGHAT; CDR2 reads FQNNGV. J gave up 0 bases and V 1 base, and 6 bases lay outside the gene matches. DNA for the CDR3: TGTGCCAGCAGCTTAGTTATATCGGGGGGGAGCACAGATACGCAGTATTTT. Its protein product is CASSLVISGGSTDTQYF.

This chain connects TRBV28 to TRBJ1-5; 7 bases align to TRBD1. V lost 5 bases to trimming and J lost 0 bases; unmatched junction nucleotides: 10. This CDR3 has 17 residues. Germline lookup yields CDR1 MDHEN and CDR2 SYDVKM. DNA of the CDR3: TGTGCCAGCAGTCCTAGTAACAGGGGATATAGCAATCAGCCCCAGCATTTT. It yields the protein CASSPSNRGYSNQPQHF.

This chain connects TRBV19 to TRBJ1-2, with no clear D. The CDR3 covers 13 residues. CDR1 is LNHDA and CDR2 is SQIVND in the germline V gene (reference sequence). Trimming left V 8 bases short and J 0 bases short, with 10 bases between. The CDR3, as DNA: TGTGCCAGTCTCGGGATCCCTAACTATGGCTACACCTTC. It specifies CASLGIPNYGYTF.

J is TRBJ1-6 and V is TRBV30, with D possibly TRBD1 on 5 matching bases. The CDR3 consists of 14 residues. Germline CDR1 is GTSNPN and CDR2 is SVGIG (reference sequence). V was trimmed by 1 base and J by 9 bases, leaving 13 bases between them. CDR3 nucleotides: TGTGCCTGGAGTGAAATCGGAAGGGGTTCACCCCTCCACTTT. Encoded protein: CAWSEIGRGSPLHF.

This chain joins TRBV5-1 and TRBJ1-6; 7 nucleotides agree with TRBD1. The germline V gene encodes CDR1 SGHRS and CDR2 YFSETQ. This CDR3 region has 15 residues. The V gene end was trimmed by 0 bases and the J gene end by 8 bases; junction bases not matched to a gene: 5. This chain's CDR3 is CASSLEFGTDSPLHF. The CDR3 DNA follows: TGCGCCAGCAGCTTGGAGTTTGGGACAGATTCACCCCTCCACTTT.

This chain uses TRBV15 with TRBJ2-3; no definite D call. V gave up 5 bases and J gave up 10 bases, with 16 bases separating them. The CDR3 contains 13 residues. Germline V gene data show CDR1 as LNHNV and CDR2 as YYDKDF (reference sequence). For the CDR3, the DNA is TGTGCCACCAGCGGGCTGACCACCGATCCGCAGTATTTT. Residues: CATSGLTTDPQYF.

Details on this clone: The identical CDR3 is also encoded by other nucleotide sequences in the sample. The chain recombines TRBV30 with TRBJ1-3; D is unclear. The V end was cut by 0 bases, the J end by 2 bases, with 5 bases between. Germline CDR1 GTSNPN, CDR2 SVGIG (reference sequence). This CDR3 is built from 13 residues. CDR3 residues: CAWSVPPGNTIYF. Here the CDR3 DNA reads TGTGCCTGGAGTGTCCCCCCTGGAAACACCATATATTTT.

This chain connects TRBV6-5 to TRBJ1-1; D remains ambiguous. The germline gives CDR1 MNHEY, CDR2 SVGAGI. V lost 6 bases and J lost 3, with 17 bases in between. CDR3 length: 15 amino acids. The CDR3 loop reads CASRISGSVDTEAFF. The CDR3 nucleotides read TGTGCCAGCAGGATCTCAGGTTCTGTGGACACTGAAGCTTTCTTT.

As DNA, the CDR3 is TGTGCCAGCAGCTTATCCAACCTCGTTCCTGGCTACACCTTC. Protein: CASSLSNLVPGYTF. The genes are TRBV7-9 and TRBJ1-2; no clear D gene. The V gene's germline CDR1 is SEHNR and CDR2 FQNEAQ (reference sequence). CDR3 length: 14 amino acids. V was trimmed by 2 bases and J by 7 bases, leaving 14 bases between them.

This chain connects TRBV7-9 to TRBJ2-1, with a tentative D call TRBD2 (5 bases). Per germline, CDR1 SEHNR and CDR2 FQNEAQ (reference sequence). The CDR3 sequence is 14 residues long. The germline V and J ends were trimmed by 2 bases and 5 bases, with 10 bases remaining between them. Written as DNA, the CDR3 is TGTGCCAGCAGCTTACAGTGGAGGCACAATGAGCAGTTCTTC. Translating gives CASSLQWRHNEQFF.

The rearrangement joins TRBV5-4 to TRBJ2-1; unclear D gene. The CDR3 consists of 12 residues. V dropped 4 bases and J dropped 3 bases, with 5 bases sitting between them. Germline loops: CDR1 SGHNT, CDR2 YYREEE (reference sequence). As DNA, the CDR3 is TGTGCCAGCAGCGTCTACTACAATGAGCAGTTCTTC. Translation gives CASSVYYNEQFF.

The CDR3 loop reads CSAIESRVEKLFF. The CDR3 coding sequence is TGCAGCGCAATAGAGTCCCGGGTGGAAAAACTGTTTTTT. The chain links TRBV29-1 to TRBJ1-4; D not resolved. Per germline, CDR1 SQVTM and CDR2 ANQGSEA. Trimming removed 7 bases from V and 8 bases from J, with 17 bases in between. The CDR3 is made up of 13 amino acids.

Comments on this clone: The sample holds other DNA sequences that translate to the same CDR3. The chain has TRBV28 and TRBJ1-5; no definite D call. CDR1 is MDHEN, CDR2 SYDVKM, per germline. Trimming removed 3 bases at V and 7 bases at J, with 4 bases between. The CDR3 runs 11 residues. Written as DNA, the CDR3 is TGTGCCAGCAGTTTCGGGCAGCCCCAGCATTTT. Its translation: CASSFGQPQHF.

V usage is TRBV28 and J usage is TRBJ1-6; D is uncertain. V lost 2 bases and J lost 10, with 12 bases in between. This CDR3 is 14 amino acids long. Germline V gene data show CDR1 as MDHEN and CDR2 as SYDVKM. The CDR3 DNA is TGTGCCAGCAGTTTAAGGCAGAACGTGTCACCCCTCCACTTT. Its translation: CASSLRQNVSPLHF.

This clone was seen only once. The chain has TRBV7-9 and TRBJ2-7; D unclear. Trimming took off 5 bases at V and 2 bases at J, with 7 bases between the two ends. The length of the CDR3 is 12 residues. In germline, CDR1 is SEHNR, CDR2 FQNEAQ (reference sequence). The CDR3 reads CASSHNTYEQYF. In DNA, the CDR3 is TGTGCCAGCAGCCACAATACCTACGAGCAGTACTTC.

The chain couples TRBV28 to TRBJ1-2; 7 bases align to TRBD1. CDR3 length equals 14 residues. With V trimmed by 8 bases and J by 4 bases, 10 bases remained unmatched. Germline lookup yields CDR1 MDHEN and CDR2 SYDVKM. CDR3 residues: CASGYPRGLYGYTF. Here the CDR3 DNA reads TGTGCCAGCGGTTACCCGAGGGGGCTCTATGGCTACACCTTC.

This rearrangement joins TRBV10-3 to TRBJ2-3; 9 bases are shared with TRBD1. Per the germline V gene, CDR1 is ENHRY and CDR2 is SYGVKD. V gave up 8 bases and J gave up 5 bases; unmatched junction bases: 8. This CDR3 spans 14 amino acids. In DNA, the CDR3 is TGTGCCATCGGGGGACAGGGAGGAAGAGATACGCAGTATTTT. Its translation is CAIGGQGGRDTQYF.

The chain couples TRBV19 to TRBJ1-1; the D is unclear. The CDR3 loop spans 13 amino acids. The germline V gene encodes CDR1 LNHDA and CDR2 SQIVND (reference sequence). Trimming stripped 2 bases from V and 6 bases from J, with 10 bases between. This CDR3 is CASSIKGVAEAFF. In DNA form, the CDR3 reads TGTGCCAGTAGTATAAAGGGAGTGGCTGAAGCTTTCTTT.